These T cell receptor beta chains were read from a single sample in a study of cytomegalovirus exposure and HLA in healthy donors. TCRdb's table, derived via immunoSEQ multiplex PCR, lists solely in-frame clones and lacks some. This sample has about 120,000 clones, with approximately 81% found just once. Material for sequencing was PBMCs. These receptors were collected from a man aged 18 to 30 in good health and CMV-seronegative. Both conserved end residues are part of each CDR3. D genes are given only for firm matches.

TRBJ2-5,TRBV5-1,TRBD2,TGCGCCAGCAGCTTAGCTAGCGGGAGGGAAGAGACCCAGTACTTC,CASSLASGREETQYF
TRBJ2-4,TRBV5-8,-,TGTGCCAGCAGCTTGGGGGACAGTTACGGGGGCAACATTCAGTACTTC,CASSLGDSYGGNIQYF
TRBJ2-1,TRBV6-5,TRBD1,TGTGCCAGCAGTGGGGGCAGGGGGTACAATGAGCAGTTCTTC,CASSGGRGYNEQFF
TRBJ1-5,TRBV7-8,TRBD1,TGTGCCAGCAGCCCTTATGGACAGGCGGGACAGCCCCAGCATTTT,CASSPYGQAGQPQHF
TRBJ2-7,TRBV18,-,TGTGCCAGCTCACCAGGGGCCGTCTACGAGCAGTACTTC,CASSPGAVYEQYF
TRBJ2-1,TRBV7-2,TRBD2,TGTGCCAGCAGCTTCTTTAACAGCGGGGCCTCCTACAATGAGCAGTTCTTC,CASSFFNSGASYNEQFF
TRBJ2-5,TRBV19,TRBD1,TGTGCCAGTAGCCCCAGACAGGGCCGTGATGCTTGGGAGACCCAGTACTTC,CASSPRQGRDAWETQYF
TRBJ1-5,TRBV4-2,-,TGTGCCAGCAGCCCCGTTAGGAGGGGGGGGAGCAATCAGCCCCAGCATTTT,CASSPVRRGGSNQPQHF
TRBJ1-3,TRBV30,TRBD1,TGTGCCTGGGCAGGGGGCTCTGGAAACACCATATATTTT,CAWAGGSGNTIYF
TRBJ2-3,TRBV7-9,-,TGTGCCAGCAGCTTACCGTCGGCCCCCGGGTCAGATACGCAGTATTTT,CASSLPSAPGSDTQYF
TRBJ2-5,TRBV7-9,TRBD2,TGTGCCAGCAGCTCTAGCGGGAGGCAGTACGGGGAGACCCAGTACTTC,CASSSSGRQYGETQYF
TRBJ2-1,TRBV27,-,TGTGCCAGCAGTTACCCCTCTGGCAGAACTAGCTCCTACAATGAGCAGTTCTTC,CASSYPSGRTSSYNEQFF
TRBJ1-6,TRBV2,-,TGTGCCAGCAGCGGGGGTGAGCATTCACCCCTCCACTTT,CASSGGEHSPLHF
TRBJ2-1,TRBV27,-,TGTGCCAGCAGATTACAGGGTAATTCCTACAATGAGCAGTTCTTC,CASRLQGNSYNEQFF
TRBJ2-7,TRBV30,TRBD1,TGTGCCTGGTCCGGGACAGGGGATATCCACGAGCAGTACTTC,CAWSGTGDIHEQYF